Described below is a single TCR beta chain sequence and its context. Its cognate antigen has yet to be identified. No much larger clonotype is one base removed from it; base qualities were not supplied. This sample is drawn from a study of cytomegalovirus exposure and HLA in healthy donors (dated by TCRdb to 2017 to 2019). Concerning the study at large: An earlier analysis of 587 of the donors reported 250 to 350 Gb of sequence data and about 120 million unique TCR beta sequences obtained from some 170 million T cells. Roughly 300 gigabases of sequencing data and 70 million to 85 million unique TCR sequences were included in an early release covering around 600 HLA-typed donors. Of the roughly 390 genotyped donors, approximately 80% were placed in the genetic ancestry cluster associated with self-reported Caucasian donors. The study was designed to test whether signatures of past pathogen exposure could be identified by cataloging public T cell receptors. The T cell repertoires of several hundred subjects were profiled by immunosequencing and related to cytomegalovirus serostatus. Besides the first cohort of approximately 670 subjects, a separate validation cohort made up of 90 to 150 different subjects was used. To predict cytomegalovirus infection status, the study brought together high-throughput TCR immunosequencing, statistical association of individual TCRs with disease status, and machine learning. A later analysis re-analyzed previously published TCR beta repertoires from 550 to 700 donors and added high-resolution HLA genotyping to study TCR occurrence patterns. In the later analysis, no new phenotypic data were used to find candidate immune exposures; instead, reliance was placed on TCR beta sequences and their occurrence across donors. An earlier analysis of about 620 of the donors applied high-throughput TCR beta sequencing to assess whether each TCR beta V gene segment acted as functional or pseudogenic. Donor age, sex, ethnicity and CMV serostatus were collected together with the repertoire data. A later genetic analysis took genome-wide SNP genotypes for about 55% of the 666 donors and used that subset as a discovery cohort. Every repertoire in the discovery cohort had been generated on one and the same sequencing platform. Class I and class II HLA loci were covered by the typing at four-digit resolution. Typing coverage varied by locus: roughly 629-630 donors for A, B, C, DRB1 and DQB1; 500 to 550 for DQA1; approximately 610 for DPA1; under 490 for DPB1. Because of strong linkage in the cohort, 5 or 6 DR-DQ haplotypes were treated as single units for association and clustering. Among about 390 genotyped donors of the cohort, an average of roughly 240,000 unique TCR beta nucleotide sequences were sequenced per donor, approximately 20% of them non-productive.

Receptors were amplified or captured by the immunoSEQ multiplex PCR assay. The multiplex PCR relied on a mix of 60 forward primers for TCR Vbeta segments and 13 reverse primers for TCR Jbeta segments. A multiplex PCR assay on genomic DNA amplified the CDR3 region of rearranged TCR beta genes. Amplified TCR beta libraries were sequenced as 87-base-pair reads on the Illumina HiSeq System. Under the source paper's analysis protocol: A later analysis tallied around 82 million unique TCR beta chains across the 550 to 850 repertoires, and approximately 9.9 million of those chains were shared by two or more donors. Raw reads were error-corrected and collapsed into unique sequences by a nearest-neighbor algorithm in which closely related sequences were merged to remove PCR and sequencing errors. To assign V, D and J gene segments, CDR3 sequences were aligned to IMGT reference sequences. Each retained sequence needed at least a six-nucleotide match to both a V gene segment and a J gene segment. A rearrangement counted as productive if the CDR3 had no stop codons and remained in frame with V and J, and every other rearrangement counted as non-productive. Following IMGT convention, CDR3 was defined as the stretch from the second conserved V-encoded cysteine up to the conserved J-encoded phenylalanine. In an earlier analysis of some 550 of the donors, sequences lacking an unambiguous match to a single V gene segment were excluded. In an earlier analysis of almost 600 of the donors, a V segment was called functional when productive rearrangements were above 56.7%, and segregating when the standard deviation between donors exceeded 5%. A statistical classification framework was built for diagnosing cytomegalovirus status from the catalog of TCR beta chain sequences. V and J gene assignment, in a later analysis, came from comparing TCR nucleotide sequences with IMGT/GENE-DB human TR gene sequences. The TCRdist pipeline was used in a later analysis to assign CDR3 sequences and most-parsimonious VDJ recombination scenarios. In a later analysis, each TCR beta chain was defined by its CDR3 amino acid sequence together with its V-gene family, and reads lacking a unique V-gene family were excluded. In a later analysis, 500 to 650 highly shared, low-generation-probability nucleotide sequences were removed to address suspected cross-contamination and a sequencing artifact. In a later analysis, a clonal expansion index was calculated for each public chain from normalized within-repertoire ranks of inferred template counts. In a later analysis, generation probabilities were computed with a VDJ recombination model fitted to out-of-frame rearrangements, and the resulting probabilities were checked against IGoR. In a later analysis, hypergeometric tests were used to score TCR-TCR, TCR-HLA and TCR-CMV co-occurrence, with a repertoire-size bias correction applied to TCR pairs. To estimate false discovery rates, a later analysis permuted the HLA or CMV assignments 20 times. In a later analysis, co-occurring TCRs were grouped with DBSCAN, and TCRdist sequence similarity was added when clustering was performed within HLA-allele-positive subsets. Repertoires with fewer than 30,000 or more than 120,000 public chains were left out of co-occurrence clustering, as were five repertoires with anomalous nucleotide sharing. TCRdb provides this immuneACCESS table in a form limited to in-frame rearrangements. Some clones are lacking; in checked studies, under half of them reflect an unresolved V gene, and why the rest are absent is not known. The V and J calls and the clone size are those of that table, but D and trimming were determined from the DNA. The sample data list 110,000 or so clones, and more than 65% of these were observed just once. The ten largest clones take up around 8.8% of the sample.

The cohort comprised hundreds of healthy bone marrow donors. All cohort members were sampled while nominally healthy, although unrecorded immune exposures were likely present. The donor was CMV seropositive and belonged to the group of 270 or so seropositive cohort members. A peripheral blood sample was provided by each donor, and peripheral blood mononuclear cells were used for TCR beta sequencing. Genomic DNA extraction from the blood cell samples was performed with the Qiagen DNeasy Blood Extraction Kit. The paper's findings and limits, for the study overall: In an earlier analysis of more than 500 of the donors, most TCR beta V segments appeared in productive rearrangements about 90% or about 30% of the time, broadly matching IMGT annotations. In both the original and validation cohorts, the classifier was reported to diagnose cytomegalovirus status with high specificity and sensitivity. It was suggested by the authors that the approach could potentially be generalized to other disease states and immunological phenotypes. Compared with the 666-donor mean, donors in an Asian-associated ancestry cluster had fewer N-insertions in productive TCRs, according to a later genetic analysis. In vitro tests confirmed that three of the cytomegalovirus-associated TCR beta chains recognize cytomegalovirus antigens. In a later analysis, the rate of TCR association differed among HLA loci, with DRB1 alleles having the most associated TCRs and HLA-C alleles having the fewest. A cluster of highly shared sequence variants was judged likely to represent a technical artifact of the sequencing pipeline. The 87-base-pair reads could not distinguish some IMGT-functional V segments, including TRBV6-2 and TRBV6-3, so those segments were excluded. CMV serostatus was the only immune exposure information available for the cohort. In a later analysis, HLA-associated TCR beta chains were found to be more clonally expanded and to have lower generation probabilities than equally common non-associated chains. HLA typing was unavailable for some donors at each locus, so association tests used only the typed subset. V-gene and J-gene trimming of TCR beta chains was associated with a missense DCLRE1C variant in a later genetic analysis, and the association was replicated in an independent cohort. While some public TCRs were present in many individuals, most TCR sequences turned up only very rarely across donors. Linkage disequilibrium might explain the correlated functional status among segregating V segments, but an unknown experimental factor could not be ruled out. In a later analysis, several top co-occurrence clusters were reported to appear linked to parvovirus B19, influenza, CMV and Epstein-Barr virus. A further reported finding was that TCR beta sequences accurately predicted the HLA-A and HLA-B alleles for most subjects in the first cohort. Presence/absence analyses assumed roughly uniform sequencing depth across donors, an assumption that may not hold. In a later analysis, 16,951 TCR beta sequences were associated with specific HLA alleles at a false discovery rate of 0.05. When HLA alleles, especially DR and DQ, strongly co-occurred, attributing TCR associations to individual alleles was difficult. According to a later analysis, most CMV-associated TCR beta chains appeared to be HLA-restricted, and the HLA associations seemed to be driven largely by CMV exposure. In this cohort, only TCR beta chains were sequenced, and detectable features were limited by the absence of alpha or paired-chain data. The study listed over 150 TCR beta chains as associated with cytomegalovirus. Approximately 18 rarely observed V segments, including chromosome 9 orphons, were excluded from the earlier analysis of approximately 500 of the donors because counts were too low.

Measured from the cysteine to the phenylalanine, the CDR3 is 13 residues long. The read is trimmed to its CDR3 DNA, 39 bases read in frame from base 1. Taken from the germline V gene, the CDR1 and CDR2 loops are MGHRA and YSYEKL. Germline trimming: 0 bases from V, 9 bases from J; junction bases outside gene matches: 4. The clonotype comes from a man aged 35 to 55 in good health and CMV-seropositive. This chain is built from TRBV4-1 and TRBJ2-5; TRBD2 fits 7 bases in the junction. Sequenced sample: PBMCs. CDR3 region: CASSQDEGRAQYF. The base sequence is TGCGCCAGCAGCCAAGATGAGGGGAGGGCCCAGTACTTC.